This record looks at one T cell receptor beta chain sequence and its context. Antigen specificity is unknown. The length of the CDR3 is 14 residues. V gave up 2 bases and J gave up 3 bases; unmatched junction bases: 2. Germline-derived CDR1 and CDR2 are SGHTS and YDEGEE. This specimen comes from a study of STAT5B mutations in CD4+ large granular lymphocyte leukemia. Study overall: Among healthy controls, a particular HLA allele went with more CDR3 'QG' motifs. Points from the study as a whole: 8/27 top patient clones versus 2/35 control clones were TRBV06-family.

The assay was run at survey level. In the authors' methods: A productive frequency of 2.59 x 10-5 was the lowest detectable. The protocol was immunoSEQ multiplex PCR, while the TCRdb copy is restricted to in-frame clones and leaves out a portion. V and J calls and clone size are those listed in that table; D and trimming were worked out from the DNA. The sample lists approximately 40,000 clones; roughly 81% were seen once. The chain employs TRBV5-8 and TRBJ1-1, with 9 bases identical to TRBD1. The receptor comes from a human donor in good health. Sequencing used CD4+ T cells from blood buffy coats. The CDR3 spells CASSLQGADTEAFF. As DNA, the CDR3 is TGTGCCAGCAGCTTACAGGGGGCGGACACTGAAGCTTTCTTT.